This TCR beta chain was captured in a study of T cells in Graves' hyperthyroidism and ophthalmopathy. Used for diagnoses were clinical symptoms, serum thyroxine and TRAb, thyroid ultrasound and orbital computed tomography. The germline gives CDR1 SGDLS, CDR2 YYNGEE. J gave up 10 bases and V 0 bases, and 13 bases lay outside the gene matches. The CDR3 is made up of 17 amino acids. TCR beta CDR3 region amplification was performed from RNA transcripts. Primed by the HTBI set, a first-round RT-PCR was run on the TCR CDR3. TCRdb re-analysed the multiplex PCR reads in MiXCR, keeping a single row per CDR3 protein. The data show about 710,000 distinct CDR3 sequences, approximately 16% seen once.

What was sequenced was blood. The TCR comes from a man aged 18-30 years with Graves' hyperthyroidism. The chain employs TRBV9 and TRBJ1-6, with TRBD1 identical over 7 bases. CDR3 loop: CASSVGKGQKVRSPLHF. Here the CDR3 DNA reads TGTGCCAGCAGCGTAGGTAAGGGACAGAAAGTACGGTCACCCCTCCACTTT.